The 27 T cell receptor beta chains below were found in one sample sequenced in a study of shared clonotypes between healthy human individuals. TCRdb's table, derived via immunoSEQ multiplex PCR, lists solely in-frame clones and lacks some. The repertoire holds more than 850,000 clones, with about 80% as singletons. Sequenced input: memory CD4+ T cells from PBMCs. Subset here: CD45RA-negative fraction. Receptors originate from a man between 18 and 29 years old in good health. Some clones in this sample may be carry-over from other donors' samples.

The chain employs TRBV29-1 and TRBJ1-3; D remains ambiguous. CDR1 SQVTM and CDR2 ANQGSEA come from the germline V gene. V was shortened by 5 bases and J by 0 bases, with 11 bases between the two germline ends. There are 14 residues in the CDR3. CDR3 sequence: CSVQSRISGNTIYF. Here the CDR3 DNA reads TGCAGCGTTCAAAGCAGGATCTCTGGAAACACCATATATTTT.

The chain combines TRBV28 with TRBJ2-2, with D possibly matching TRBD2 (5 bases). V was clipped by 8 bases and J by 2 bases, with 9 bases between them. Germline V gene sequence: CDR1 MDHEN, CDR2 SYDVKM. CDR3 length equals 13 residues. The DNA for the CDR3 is TGTGCCAGCGCCGAGGGAAACACCGGGGAGCTGTTTTTT. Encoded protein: CASAEGNTGELFF.

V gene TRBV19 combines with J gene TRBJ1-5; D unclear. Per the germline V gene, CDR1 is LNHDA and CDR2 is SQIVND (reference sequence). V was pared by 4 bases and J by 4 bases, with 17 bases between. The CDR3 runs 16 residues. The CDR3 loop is CASSTAGELGNQPQHF. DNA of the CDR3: TGTGCCAGTAGTACTGCAGGTGAACTTGGAAATCAGCCCCAGCATTTT.

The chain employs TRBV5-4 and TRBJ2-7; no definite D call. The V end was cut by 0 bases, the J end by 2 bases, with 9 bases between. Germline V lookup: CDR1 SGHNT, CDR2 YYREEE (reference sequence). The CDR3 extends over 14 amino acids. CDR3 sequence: CASSLGAFTYEQYF. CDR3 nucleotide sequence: TGTGCCAGCAGCTTGGGGGCTTTTACCTACGAGCAGTACTTC.

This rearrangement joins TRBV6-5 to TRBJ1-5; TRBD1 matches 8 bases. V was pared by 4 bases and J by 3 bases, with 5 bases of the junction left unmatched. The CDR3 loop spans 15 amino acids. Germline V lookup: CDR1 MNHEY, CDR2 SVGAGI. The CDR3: CASSSYRGFNQPQHF. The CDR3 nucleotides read TGTGCCAGCAGTTCCTACAGGGGGTTCAATCAGCCCCAGCATTTT.

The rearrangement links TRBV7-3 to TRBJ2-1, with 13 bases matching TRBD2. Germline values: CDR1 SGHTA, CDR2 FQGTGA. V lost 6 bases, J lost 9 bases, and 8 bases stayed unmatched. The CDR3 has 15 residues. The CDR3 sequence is CASSFTGTSGIEQFF. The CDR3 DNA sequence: TGTGCCAGCAGTTTTACCGGGACTAGCGGGATTGAGCAGTTCTTC.

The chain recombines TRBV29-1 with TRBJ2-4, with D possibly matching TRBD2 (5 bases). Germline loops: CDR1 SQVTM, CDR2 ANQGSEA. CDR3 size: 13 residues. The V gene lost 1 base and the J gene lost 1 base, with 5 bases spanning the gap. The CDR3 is CSVEGEAKNIQYF. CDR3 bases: TGCAGCGTTGAAGGGGAGGCCAAAAACATTCAGTACTTC.

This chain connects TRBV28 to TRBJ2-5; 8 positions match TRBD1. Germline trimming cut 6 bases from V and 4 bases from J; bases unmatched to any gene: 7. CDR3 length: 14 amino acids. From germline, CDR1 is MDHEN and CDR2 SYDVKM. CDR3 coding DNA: TGTGCCAGCAGCTATCACGACAGGGGAGAGACCCAGTACTTC. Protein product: CASSYHDRGETQYF. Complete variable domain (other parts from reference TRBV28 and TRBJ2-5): DVKVTQSSRYLVKRTGEKVFLECVQDMDHENMFWYRQDPGLGLRLIYFSYDVKMKEKGDIPEGYSVSREKKERFSLILESASTNQTSMYLCASSYHDRGETQYFGPGTRLLVL.

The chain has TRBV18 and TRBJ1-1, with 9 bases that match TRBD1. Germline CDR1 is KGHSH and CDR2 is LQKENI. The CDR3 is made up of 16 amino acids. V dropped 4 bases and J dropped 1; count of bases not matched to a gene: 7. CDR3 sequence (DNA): TGTGCCAGCTCACTCGGCGTACAGGGGGCGAACACTGAAGCTTTCTTT. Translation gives CASSLGVQGANTEAFF.

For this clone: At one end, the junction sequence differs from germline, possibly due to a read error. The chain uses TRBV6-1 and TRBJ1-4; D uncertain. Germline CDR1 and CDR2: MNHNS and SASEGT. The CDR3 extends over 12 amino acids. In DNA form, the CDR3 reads TGTGCCATCAGTGGGACTAATGAAAAACTGTTTTTT. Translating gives CAISGTNEKLFF.

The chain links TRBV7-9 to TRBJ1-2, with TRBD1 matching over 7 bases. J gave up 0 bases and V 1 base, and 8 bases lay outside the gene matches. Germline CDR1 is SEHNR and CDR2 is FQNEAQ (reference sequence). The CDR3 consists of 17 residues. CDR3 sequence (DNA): TGTGCCAGCAGCTTAGAGTTGAGGACAGGAGCTAACTATGGCTACACCTTC. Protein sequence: CASSLELRTGANYGYTF.

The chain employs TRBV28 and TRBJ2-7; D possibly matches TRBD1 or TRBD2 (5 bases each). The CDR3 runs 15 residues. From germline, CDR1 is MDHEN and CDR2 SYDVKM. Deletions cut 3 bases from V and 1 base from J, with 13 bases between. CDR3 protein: CASSLPGDLSYEQYF. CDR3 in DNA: TGTGCCAGCAGTTTGCCCGGGGACCTTTCCTACGAGCAGTACTTC. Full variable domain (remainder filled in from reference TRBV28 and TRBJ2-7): DVKVTQSSRYLVKRTGEKVFLECVQDMDHENMFWYRQDPGLGLRLIYFSYDVKMKEKGDIPEGYSVSREKKERFSLILESASTNQTSMYLCASSLPGDLSYEQYFGPGTRLTVT.

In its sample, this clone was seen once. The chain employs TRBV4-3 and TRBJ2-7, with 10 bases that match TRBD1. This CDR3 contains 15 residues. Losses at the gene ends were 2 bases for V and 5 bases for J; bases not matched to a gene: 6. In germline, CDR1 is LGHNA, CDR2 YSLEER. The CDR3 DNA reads TGCGCCAGCAGCCAACAGCTGACAGGGGGCCACGAGCAGTACTTC. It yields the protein CASSQQLTGGHEQYF.

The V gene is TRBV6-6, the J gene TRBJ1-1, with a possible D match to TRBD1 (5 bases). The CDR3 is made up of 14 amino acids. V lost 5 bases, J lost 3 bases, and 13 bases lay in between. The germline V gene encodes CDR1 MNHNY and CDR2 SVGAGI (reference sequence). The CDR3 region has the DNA TGTGCCAGCAGTACTATCGGGGGGGACACTGAAGCTTTCTTT. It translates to CASSTIGGDTEAFF.

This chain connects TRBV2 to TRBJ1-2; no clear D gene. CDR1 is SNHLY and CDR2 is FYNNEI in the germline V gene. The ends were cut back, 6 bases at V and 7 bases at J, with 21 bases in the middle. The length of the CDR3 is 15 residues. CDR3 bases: TGTGCCAGCAGCGGTGGCTGGCAGGTCGTTCCTGGCTACACCTTC. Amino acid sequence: CASSGGWQVVPGYTF.

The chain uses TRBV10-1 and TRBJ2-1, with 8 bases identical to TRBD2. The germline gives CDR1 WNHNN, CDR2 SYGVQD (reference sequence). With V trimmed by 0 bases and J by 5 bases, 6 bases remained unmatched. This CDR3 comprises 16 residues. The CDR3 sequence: CASSESASGFDNEQFF. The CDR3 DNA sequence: TGCGCCAGCAGTGAGTCGGCTAGCGGGTTCGACAATGAGCAGTTCTTC.

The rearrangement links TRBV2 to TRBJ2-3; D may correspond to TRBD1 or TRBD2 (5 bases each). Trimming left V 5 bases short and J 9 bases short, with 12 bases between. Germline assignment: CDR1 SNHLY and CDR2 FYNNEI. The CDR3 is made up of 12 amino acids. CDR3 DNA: TGTGCCAGCAGTAACGGGTGGGGGACGCAGTATTTT. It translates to CASSNGWGTQYF.

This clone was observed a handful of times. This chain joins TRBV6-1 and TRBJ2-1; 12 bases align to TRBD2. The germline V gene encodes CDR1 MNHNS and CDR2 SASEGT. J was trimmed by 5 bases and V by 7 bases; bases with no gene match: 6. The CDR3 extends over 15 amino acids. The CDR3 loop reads CASIATSGRHNEQFF. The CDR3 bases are TGTGCCAGCATCGCGACTAGCGGGAGACACAATGAGCAGTTCTTC.

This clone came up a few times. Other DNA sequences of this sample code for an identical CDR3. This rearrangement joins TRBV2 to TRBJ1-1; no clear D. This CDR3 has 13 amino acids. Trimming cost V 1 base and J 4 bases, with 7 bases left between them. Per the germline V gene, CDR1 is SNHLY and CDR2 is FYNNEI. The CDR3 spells CASSEGRGTEAFF. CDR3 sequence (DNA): TGTGCCAGCAGTGAAGGTCGGGGCACTGAAGCTTTCTTT.

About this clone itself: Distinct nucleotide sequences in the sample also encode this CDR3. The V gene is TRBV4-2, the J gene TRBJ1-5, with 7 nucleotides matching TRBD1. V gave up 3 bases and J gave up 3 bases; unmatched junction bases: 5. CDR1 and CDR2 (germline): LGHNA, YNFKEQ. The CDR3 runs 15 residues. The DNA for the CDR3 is TGTGCCAGCAGCCAGCAGGGACAGCACAATCAGCCCCAGCATTTT. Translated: CASSQQGQHNQPQHF.

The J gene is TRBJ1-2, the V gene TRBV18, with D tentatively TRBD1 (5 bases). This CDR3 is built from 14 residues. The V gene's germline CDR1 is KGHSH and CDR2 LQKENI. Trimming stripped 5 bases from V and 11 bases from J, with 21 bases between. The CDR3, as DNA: TGTGCCAGCTCATCAGATGCAGGGCCCTTTGGTTACACCTTC. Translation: CASSSDAGPFGYTF.

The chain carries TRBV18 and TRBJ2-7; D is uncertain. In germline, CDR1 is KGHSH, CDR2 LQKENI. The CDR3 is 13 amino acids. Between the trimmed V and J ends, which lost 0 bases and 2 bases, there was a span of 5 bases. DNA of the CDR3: TGTGCCAGCTCACCACCCTCCGCCTACGAGCAGTACTTC. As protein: CASSPPSAYEQYF.

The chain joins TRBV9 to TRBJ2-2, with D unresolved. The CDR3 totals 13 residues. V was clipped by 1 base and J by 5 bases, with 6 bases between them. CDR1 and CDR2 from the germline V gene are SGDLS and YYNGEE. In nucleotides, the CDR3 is TGTGCCAGCAGCGTATGGGGTACCGGGGAGCTGTTTTTT. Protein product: CASSVWGTGELFF.

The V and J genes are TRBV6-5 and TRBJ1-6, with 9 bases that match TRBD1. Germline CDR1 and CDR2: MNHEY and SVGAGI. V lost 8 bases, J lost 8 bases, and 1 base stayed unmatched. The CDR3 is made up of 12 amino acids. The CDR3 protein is CASGQGYSPLHF. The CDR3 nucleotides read TGTGCCAGCGGACAGGGGTATTCACCCCTCCACTTT.

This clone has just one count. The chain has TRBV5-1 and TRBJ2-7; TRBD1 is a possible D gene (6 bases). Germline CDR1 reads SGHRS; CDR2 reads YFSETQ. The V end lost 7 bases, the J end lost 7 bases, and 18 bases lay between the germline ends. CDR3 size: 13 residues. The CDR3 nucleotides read TGCGCCAGCGGGGACATAGAGAATCTAGAGCAGTACTTC. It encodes CASGDIENLEQYF.

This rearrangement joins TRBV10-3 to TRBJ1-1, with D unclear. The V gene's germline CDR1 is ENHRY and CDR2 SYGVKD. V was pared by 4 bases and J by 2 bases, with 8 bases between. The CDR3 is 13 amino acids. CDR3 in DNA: TGTGCCATCAGTGCGGGAGGTAACACTGAAGCTTTCTTT. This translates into CAISAGGNTEAFF.

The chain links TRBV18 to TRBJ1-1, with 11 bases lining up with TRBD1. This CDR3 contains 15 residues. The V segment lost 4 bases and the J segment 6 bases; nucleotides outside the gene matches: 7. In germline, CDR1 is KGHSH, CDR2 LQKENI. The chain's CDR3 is CASSLGQGALAEAFF. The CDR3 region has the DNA TGTGCCAGCTCACTAGGACAGGGGGCTTTAGCTGAAGCTTTCTTT.